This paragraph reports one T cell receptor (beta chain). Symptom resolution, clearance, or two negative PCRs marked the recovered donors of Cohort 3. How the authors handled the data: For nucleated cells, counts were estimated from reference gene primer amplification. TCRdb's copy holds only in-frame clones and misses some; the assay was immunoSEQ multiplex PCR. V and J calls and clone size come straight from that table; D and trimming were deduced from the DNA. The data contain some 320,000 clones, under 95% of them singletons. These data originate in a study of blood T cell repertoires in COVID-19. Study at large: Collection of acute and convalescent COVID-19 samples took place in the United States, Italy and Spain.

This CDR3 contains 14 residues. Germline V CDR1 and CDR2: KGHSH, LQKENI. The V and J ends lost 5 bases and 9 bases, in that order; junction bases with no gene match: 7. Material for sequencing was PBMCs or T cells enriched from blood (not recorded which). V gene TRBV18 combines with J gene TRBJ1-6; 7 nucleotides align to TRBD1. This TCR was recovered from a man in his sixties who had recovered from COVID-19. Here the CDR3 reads CASSTGTVISPLHF. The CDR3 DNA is TGTGCCAGCTCAACCGGGACAGTCATTTCACCCCTCCACTTT.